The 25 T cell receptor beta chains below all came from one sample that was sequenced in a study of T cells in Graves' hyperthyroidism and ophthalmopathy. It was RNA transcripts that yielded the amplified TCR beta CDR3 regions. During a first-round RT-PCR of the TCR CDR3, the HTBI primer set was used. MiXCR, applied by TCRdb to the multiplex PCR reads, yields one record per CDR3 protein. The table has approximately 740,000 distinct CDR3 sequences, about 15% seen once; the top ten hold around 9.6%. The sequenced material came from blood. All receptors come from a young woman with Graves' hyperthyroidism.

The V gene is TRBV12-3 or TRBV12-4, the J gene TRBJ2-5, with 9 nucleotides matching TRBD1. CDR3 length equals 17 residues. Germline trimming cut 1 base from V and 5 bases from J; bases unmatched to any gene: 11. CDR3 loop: CASSLGRDRVFGETQYF. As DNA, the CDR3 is TGTGCCAGCAGTTTAGGCCGGGACAGGGTATTCGGGGAGACCCAGTACTTC.

CDR3 DNA: TGTGCCATCAGTGAGTCCCTCCTTTACAGGGGGAGGACAGATACGCAGTATTTT. It codes for CAISESLLYRGRTDTQYF. The chain combines TRBV10-3 with TRBJ2-3; 8 bases are shared with TRBD1. The germline V gene encodes CDR1 ENHRY and CDR2 SYGVKD. V dropped 0 bases and J dropped 3; count of bases not matched to a gene: 11. There are 18 residues in the CDR3.

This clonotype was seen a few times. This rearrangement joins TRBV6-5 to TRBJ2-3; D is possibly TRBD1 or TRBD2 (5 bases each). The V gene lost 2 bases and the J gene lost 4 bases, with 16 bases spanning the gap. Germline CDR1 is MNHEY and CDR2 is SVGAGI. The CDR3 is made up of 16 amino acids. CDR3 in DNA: TGTGCCAGCAGTTACAGGCTGACCACGGGGCCAGATACGCAGTATTTT. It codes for CASSYRLTTGPDTQYF.

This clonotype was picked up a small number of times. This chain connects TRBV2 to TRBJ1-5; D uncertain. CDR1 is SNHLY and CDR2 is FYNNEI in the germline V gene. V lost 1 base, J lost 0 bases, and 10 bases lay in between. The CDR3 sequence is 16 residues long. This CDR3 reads CASSEEQTHSNQPQHF. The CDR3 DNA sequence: TGTGCCAGCAGTGAAGAGCAGACCCATAGCAATCAGCCCCAGCATTTT.

The CDR3 here is CASSYDGTNEAFF. The CDR3 region has the DNA TGTGCCAGCAGTTACGACGGGACCAATGAAGCTTTCTTT. The V and J genes are TRBV6-5 and TRBJ1-1; maybe TRBD1 (5 bases). Trimming took off 2 bases at V and 7 bases at J, with 11 bases between the two ends. Germline V gene lookup returns CDR1 MNHEY and CDR2 SVGAGI. This CDR3 contains 13 residues.

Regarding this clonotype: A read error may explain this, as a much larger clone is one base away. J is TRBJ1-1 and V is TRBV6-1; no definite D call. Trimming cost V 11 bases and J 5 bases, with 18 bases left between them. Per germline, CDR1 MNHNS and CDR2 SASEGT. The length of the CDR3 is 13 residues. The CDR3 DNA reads TGTGCCTCCTGCTCCACAAGGGATACTGAAGCTTTCTTT. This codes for CASCSTRDTEAFF.

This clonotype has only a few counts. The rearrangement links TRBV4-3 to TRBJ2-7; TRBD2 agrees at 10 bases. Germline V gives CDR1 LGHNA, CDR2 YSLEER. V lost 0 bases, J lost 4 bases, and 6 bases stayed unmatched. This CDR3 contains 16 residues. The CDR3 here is CASSQDLASGGYEQYF. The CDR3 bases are TGCGCCAGCAGCCAAGACCTCGCTAGCGGGGGATACGAGCAGTACTTC.

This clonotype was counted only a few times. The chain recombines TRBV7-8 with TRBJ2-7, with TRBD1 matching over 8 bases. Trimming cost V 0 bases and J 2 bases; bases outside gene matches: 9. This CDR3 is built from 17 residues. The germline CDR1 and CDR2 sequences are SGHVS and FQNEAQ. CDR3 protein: CASSLATWRTGTYEQYF. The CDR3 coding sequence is TGTGCCAGCAGCTTAGCGACTTGGAGGACAGGGACCTACGAGCAGTACTTC.

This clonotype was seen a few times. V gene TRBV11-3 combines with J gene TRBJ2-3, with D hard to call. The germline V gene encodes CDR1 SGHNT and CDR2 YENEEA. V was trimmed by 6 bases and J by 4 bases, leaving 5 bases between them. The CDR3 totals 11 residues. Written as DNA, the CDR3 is TGTGCCAGCAGGTATGCAGATACGCAGTATTTT. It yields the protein CASRYADTQYF.

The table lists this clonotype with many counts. CDR3 residues: CASSHTSRDRDLYSNQPQHF. For the CDR3, the DNA is TGTGCCAGCAGCCATACATCGAGGGACAGGGACTTGTATAGCAATCAGCCCCAGCATTTT. V usage is TRBV28 and J usage is TRBJ1-5, with 9 bases identical to TRBD1. The V segment lost 6 bases and the J segment 0 bases; nucleotides outside the gene matches: 18. CDR1 MDHEN and CDR2 SYDVKM come from the germline V gene. The CDR3 is 20 residues long.

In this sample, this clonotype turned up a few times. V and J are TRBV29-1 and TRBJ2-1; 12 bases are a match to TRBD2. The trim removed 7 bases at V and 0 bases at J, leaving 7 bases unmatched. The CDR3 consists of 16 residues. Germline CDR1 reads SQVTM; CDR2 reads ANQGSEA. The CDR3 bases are TGCAGCGGATCCGGACTAGCGGGAAGCTCCTACAATGAGCAGTTCTTC. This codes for CSGSGLAGSSYNEQFF.

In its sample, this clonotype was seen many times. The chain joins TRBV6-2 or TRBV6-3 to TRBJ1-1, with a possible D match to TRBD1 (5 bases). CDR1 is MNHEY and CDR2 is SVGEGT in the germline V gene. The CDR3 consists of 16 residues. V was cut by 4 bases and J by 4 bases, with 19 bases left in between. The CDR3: CASSSNILGLRTEAFF. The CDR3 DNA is TGTGCCAGCAGTTCCAACATCCTGGGACTACGCACTGAAGCTTTCTTT.

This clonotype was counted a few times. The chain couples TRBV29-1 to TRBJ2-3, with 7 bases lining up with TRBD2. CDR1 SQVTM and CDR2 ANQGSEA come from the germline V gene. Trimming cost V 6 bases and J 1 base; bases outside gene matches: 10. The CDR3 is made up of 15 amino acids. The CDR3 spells CSVRRAGDGTDTQYF. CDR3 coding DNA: TGCAGCGTCCGCCGGGCGGGAGACGGCACAGATACGCAGTATTTT.

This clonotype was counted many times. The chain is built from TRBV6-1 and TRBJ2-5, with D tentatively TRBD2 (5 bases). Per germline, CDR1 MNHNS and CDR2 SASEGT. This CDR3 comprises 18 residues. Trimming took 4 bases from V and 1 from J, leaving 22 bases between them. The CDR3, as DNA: TGTGCCAGCAGTGGGAGACTACGTAGGGTAGCTTTCCAAGAGACCCAGTACTTC. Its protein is CASSGRLRRVAFQETQYF.

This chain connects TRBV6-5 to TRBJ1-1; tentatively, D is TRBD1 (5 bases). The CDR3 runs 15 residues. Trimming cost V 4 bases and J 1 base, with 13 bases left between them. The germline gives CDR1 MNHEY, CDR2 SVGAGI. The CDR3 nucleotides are TGTGCCAGCAGTTCGGCAGGGACGGCGAACACTGAAGCTTTCTTT. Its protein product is CASSSAGTANTEAFF.

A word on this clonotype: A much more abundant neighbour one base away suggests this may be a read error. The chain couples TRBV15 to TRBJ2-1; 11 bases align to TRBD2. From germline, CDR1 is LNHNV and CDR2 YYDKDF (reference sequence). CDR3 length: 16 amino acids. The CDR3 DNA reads TGTGCCACCGGCAGAGATCGTAGCGGGAGGGGGGGTGAGCAGTTCTTC. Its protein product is CATGRDRSGRGGEQFF. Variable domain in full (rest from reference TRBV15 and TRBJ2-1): DAMVIQNPRYQVTQFGKPVTLSCSQTLNHNVMYWYQQKSSQAPKLLFHYYDKDFNNEADTPDNFQSRRPNTSFCFLDIRSPGLGDTAMYLCATGRDRSGRGGEQFFGPGTRLTVL.

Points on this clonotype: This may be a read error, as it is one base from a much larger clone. CDR3 nucleotide sequence: TGCGCCAGCAGCCTAGAGGTGTCCTACAATGAGCAGTACTTC. This codes for CASSLEVSYNEQYF. The rearrangement links TRBV5-1 to TRBJ2-1; no reliable D call. The J call may not be correct, given that the DNA end is closer to TRBJ2-7. This CDR3 is built from 14 residues. Per germline, CDR1 SGHRS and CDR2 YFSETQ.

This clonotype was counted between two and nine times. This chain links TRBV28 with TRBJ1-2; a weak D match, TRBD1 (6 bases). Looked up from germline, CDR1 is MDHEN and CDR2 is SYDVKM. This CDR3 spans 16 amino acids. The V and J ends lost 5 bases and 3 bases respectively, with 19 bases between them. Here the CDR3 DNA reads TGTGCCAGCAGTCCACCCCCCACAGGGTATGACTATGGCTACACCTTC. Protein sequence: CASSPPPTGYDYGYTF.

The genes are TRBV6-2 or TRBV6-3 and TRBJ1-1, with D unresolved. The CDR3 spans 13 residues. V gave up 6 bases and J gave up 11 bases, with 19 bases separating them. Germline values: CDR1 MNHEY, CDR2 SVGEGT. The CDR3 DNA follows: TGTGCCAGCAGCCCCCGCTACAGTTCTTGGGCTTTCTTT. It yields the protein CASSPRYSSWAFF.

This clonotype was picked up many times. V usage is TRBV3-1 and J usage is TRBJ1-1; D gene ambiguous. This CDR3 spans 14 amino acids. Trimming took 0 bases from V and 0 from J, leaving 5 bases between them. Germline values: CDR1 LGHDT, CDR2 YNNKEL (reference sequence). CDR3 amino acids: CASSQDMLNTEAFF. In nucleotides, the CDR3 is TGTGCCAGCAGCCAAGATATGCTGAACACTGAAGCTTTCTTT.

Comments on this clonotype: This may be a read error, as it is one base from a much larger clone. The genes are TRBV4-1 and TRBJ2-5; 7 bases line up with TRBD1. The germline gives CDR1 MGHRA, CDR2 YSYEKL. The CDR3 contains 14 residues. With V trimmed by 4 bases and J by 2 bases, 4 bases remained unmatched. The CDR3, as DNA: TGCGCCAGCAGCCCACTGGACAGGCAAGAGACCCAGTACTTC. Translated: CASSPLDRQETQYF.

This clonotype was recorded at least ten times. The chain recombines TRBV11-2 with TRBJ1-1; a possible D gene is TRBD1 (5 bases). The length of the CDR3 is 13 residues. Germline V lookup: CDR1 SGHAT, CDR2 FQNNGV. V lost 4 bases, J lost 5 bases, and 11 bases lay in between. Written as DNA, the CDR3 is TGTGCCAGCAGCTGGCCCGGGGGTACTGAAGCTTTCTTT. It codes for CASSWPGGTEAFF. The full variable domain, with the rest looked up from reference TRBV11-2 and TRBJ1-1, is EAGVAQSPRYKIIEKRQSVAFWCNPISGHATLYWYQQILGQGPKLLIQFQNNGVVDDSQLPKDRFSAERLKGVDSTLKIQPAKLEDSAVYLCASSWPGGTEAFFGQGTRLTVV.

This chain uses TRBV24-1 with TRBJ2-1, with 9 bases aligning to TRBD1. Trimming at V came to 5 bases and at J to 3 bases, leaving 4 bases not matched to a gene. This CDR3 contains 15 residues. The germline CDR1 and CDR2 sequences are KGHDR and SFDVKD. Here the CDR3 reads CATSVWGQGYNEQFF. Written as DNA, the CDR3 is TGTGCCACCAGTGTCTGGGGACAGGGCTACAATGAGCAGTTCTTC.

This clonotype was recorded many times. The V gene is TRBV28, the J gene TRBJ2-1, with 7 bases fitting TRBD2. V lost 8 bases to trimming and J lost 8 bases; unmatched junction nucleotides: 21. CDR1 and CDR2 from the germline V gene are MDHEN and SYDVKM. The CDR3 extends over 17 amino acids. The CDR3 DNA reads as TGTGCCAGCGGGGCCCGAGGCGGGAGTACTCCGACGGATGAGCAGTTCTTC. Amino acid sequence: CASGARGGSTPTDEQFF.

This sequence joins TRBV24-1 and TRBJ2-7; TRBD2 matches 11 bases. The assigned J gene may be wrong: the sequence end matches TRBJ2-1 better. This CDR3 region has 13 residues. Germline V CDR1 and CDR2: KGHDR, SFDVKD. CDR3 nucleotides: TGTGCCACTGGGACTAGCGGCTCCTACGAGCAGTTCTTC. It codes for CATGTSGSYEQFF.